These 21 T cell receptor beta chains were all obtained from the same sample, sequenced in a study of regulatory T cells in long-lasting Graves disease. Specified time point: persistent/refractory GD, antithyroid drugs over 5 years with positive TRAb. RNA extracted from PBMCs served as the sequencing template. Libraries of TCR beta came from iRepertoire HTBI primers plus Arm-PCR of CDR3 regions. TCRdb passed the multiplex PCR reads through MiXCR, listing each CDR3 protein once. Altogether 400,000 to 500,000 distinct CDR3 sequences are present, 20% to 25% being singletons, with the ten largest covering around an eighth. The starting material was peripheral blood mononuclear cells (PBMCs), obtained when the disease was refractory, from a patient treated with antithyroid drugs. The receptor source for this set is a female donor with Graves disease.

This clonotype has a handful of counts. The chain couples TRBV20-1 to TRBJ1-4, with 8 bases identical to TRBD1. The junction had 17 bases not matched to a gene; V was cut back by 6 bases and J by 8 bases. The V gene's germline CDR1 is DFQATT and CDR2 SNEGSKA (reference sequence). CDR3 length equals 16 residues. DNA for the CDR3: TGCAGTGCCAAAACAGGGGGATCAGGGACTTTGGAAAAACTGTTTTTT. Its translation: CSAKTGGSGTLEKLFF.

This clonotype was counted many times. The V gene is TRBV20-1, the J gene TRBJ2-5; maybe TRBD2 (6 bases). V dropped 3 bases and J dropped 4 bases, with 9 bases sitting between them. The CDR3 totals 12 residues. The germline V gene encodes CDR1 DFQATT and CDR2 SNEGSKA (reference sequence). The CDR3 coding sequence is TGCAGTGCTAGTCCAGCGGGAGAGACCCAGTACTTC. This gives the protein CSASPAGETQYF.

In its sample, this clonotype was seen many times. This sequence joins TRBV7-8 and TRBJ2-4, with 7 bases fitting TRBD1. The CDR3 has 15 residues. Germline CDR1 reads SGHVS; CDR2 reads FQNEAQ. With V trimmed by 5 bases and J by 5 bases, 9 bases remained unmatched. CDR3 DNA sequence: TGTGCCAGCAGCCAGAGGAGGACAGGCCAAAACATTCAGTACTTC. Translation gives CASSQRRTGQNIQYF. The variable domain in full, completed from reference TRBV7-8 and TRBJ2-4, reads GAGVSQSPRYKVAKRGQDVALRCDPISGHVSLFWYQQALGQGPEFLTYFQNEAQLDKSGLPSDRFFAERPEGSVSTLKIQRTQQEDSAVYLCASSQRRTGQNIQYFGAGTRLSVL.

For the CDR3, the DNA is TGTGCCACCAGTGACCGCCGGACGGCAGATACGCAGTATTTT. It is translated as CATSDRRTADTQYF. The chain has TRBV24-1 and TRBJ2-3; D is uncertain. The CDR3 has 14 amino acids. Germline V gene lookup returns CDR1 KGHDR and CDR2 SFDVKD. The V end lost 4 bases, the J end lost 4 bases, and 11 bases lay between the germline ends.

The rearrangement joins TRBV5-5 to TRBJ1-6; D possibly corresponds to TRBD1 (6 bases). From germline, CDR1 is SGHKS and CDR2 YYEKEE (reference sequence). V was shortened by 5 bases and J by 6 bases, with 12 bases between the two germline ends. The CDR3 loop spans 14 amino acids. The CDR3 DNA follows: TGTGCCAGCAGATCAGGGGCCTCTAATTCACCCCTCCACTTT. This encodes CASRSGASNSPLHF. Combining the CDR3 with reference TRBV5-5 and TRBJ1-6 gives the whole variable domain DAGVTQSPTHLIKTRGQQVTLRCSPISGHKSVSWYQQVLGQGPQFIFQYYEKEERGRGNFPDRFSARQFPNYSSELNVNALLLGDSALYLCASRSGASNSPLHFGNGTRLTVT.

The V gene is TRBV3-1, the J gene TRBJ2-7; D possibly corresponds to TRBD2 (6 bases). CDR1 is LGHDT, CDR2 YNNKEL, per germline (reference sequence). Trimming stripped 4 bases from V and 5 bases from J, with 18 bases between. The CDR3 is 15 residues long. CDR3 sequence (DNA): TGTGCCAGCAGCCCCTCGGGACTGGGGTTCAACGAGCAGTACTTC. Encoded protein: CASSPSGLGFNEQYF.

Concerning this clonotype itself: A read error is possible here, since a much larger clone lies one base away. The chain joins TRBV29-1 to TRBJ2-5, with D uncertain. In germline, CDR1 is SQVTM, CDR2 ANQGSEA. V lost 7 bases and J 0 bases, leaving 15 bases between the germline ends. The CDR3 is 14 amino acids. Written as DNA, the CDR3 is TGCAGCGCTGTTGTCCGGCGGAACCAAGAGACCCAGTACTTC. This gives the protein CSAVVRRNQETQYF.

Ten or more counts support this clonotype. The rearrangement joins TRBV28 to TRBJ1-2; D gene unclear. The CDR3 has 13 residues. V was cut by 6 bases and J by 5 bases, with 13 bases left in between. Germline CDR1 and CDR2: MDHEN and SYDVKM. The CDR3 region has the DNA TGTGCCAGCAGGGTAGGACCGGCTTATGGCTACACCTTC. This codes for CASRVGPAYGYTF.

The rearrangement links TRBV5-5 to TRBJ2-2; TRBD2 agrees at 7 bases. Germline V gene sequence: CDR1 SGHKS, CDR2 YYEKEE (reference sequence). Unmatched junction bases numbered 11, after V lost 3 bases and J lost 3 bases. CDR3 length equals 17 residues. The CDR3 sequence: CASSSDLAASYTGELFF. Here the CDR3 DNA reads TGTGCCAGCAGCTCAGACCTAGCGGCCTCTTACACCGGGGAGCTGTTTTTT.

This clonotype was observed many times. The chain links TRBV28 to TRBJ1-2; tentative D call: TRBD1 (5 bases). The CDR3 sequence is 12 residues long. Germline assignment: CDR1 MDHEN and CDR2 SYDVKM. V was shortened by 5 bases and J by 10 bases, with 14 bases between the two germline ends. CDR3 nucleotides: TGTGCCAGCAGTCCCCTCCGCAGGGCCTACACCTTC. As protein: CASSPLRRAYTF.

Ten or more counts support this clonotype. The V gene is TRBV29-1, the J gene TRBJ2-5, with 9 bases lining up with TRBD2. The CDR3 is 13 residues long. The V and J ends lost 7 bases and 5 bases, in that order; junction bases with no gene match: 8. Germline CDR1 and CDR2: SQVTM and ANQGSEA. The CDR3 region is CSADSGSGETQYF. DNA of the CDR3: TGCAGCGCTGATAGCGGGAGTGGTGAGACCCAGTACTTC.

This clonotype came up many times. This sequence joins TRBV6-1 and TRBJ1-4, with D uncertain. The V end lost 2 bases, the J end lost 16 bases, and 20 bases lay between the germline ends. The CDR3 has 14 amino acids. Germline V gene data show CDR1 as MNHNS and CDR2 as SASEGT. CDR3 in DNA: TGTGCCAGCAGTGAATTCTCATGGTCCGAATGGCGGTTTTTT. It encodes CASSEFSWSEWRFF.

This clonotype was recorded at least ten times. The chain recombines TRBV27 with TRBJ2-7, with D perhaps being TRBD1 or TRBD2 (6 bases each). This CDR3 region has 12 residues. Germline values: CDR1 MNHEY, CDR2 SMNVEV (reference sequence). Trimming took 6 bases from V and 6 from J, leaving 12 bases between them. The chain's CDR3 is CASSRRGFEQYF. CDR3 nucleotide sequence: TGTGCCAGCAGCCGGAGGGGGTTCGAGCAGTACTTC.

This clonotype has at least ten counts. This sequence joins TRBV28 and TRBJ2-2; unclear D gene. Trimming shortened V by 8 bases and J by 7 bases, and 11 bases separated the two germline ends. Germline CDR1 reads MDHEN; CDR2 reads SYDVKM. The CDR3 is 12 residues long. The CDR3: CASRYLHGELFF. The CDR3 coding sequence is TGTGCCAGCCGTTACTTGCACGGGGAGCTGTTTTTT.

This clonotype was counted between two and nine times. The gene calls are TRBV15 and TRBJ2-2, with 12 bases identical to TRBD2. Germline V gene sequence: CDR1 LNHNV, CDR2 YYDKDF (reference sequence). V dropped 4 bases and J dropped 7; count of bases not matched to a gene: 4. The CDR3 extends over 15 amino acids. CDR3 sequence: CATSKGLAGIGELFF. CDR3 nucleotides: TGTGCCACCAGCAAAGGACTAGCGGGAATCGGGGAGCTGTTTTTT.

This clonotype was found many times. The genes are TRBV28 and TRBJ1-1, with D possibly being TRBD1 (6 bases). V lost 2 bases to trimming and J lost 3 bases, with 10 bases between them. Germline CDR1 MDHEN, CDR2 SYDVKM. The CDR3 spans 14 residues. CDR3 sequence (DNA): TGTGCCAGCAGTTTAACGGACAGTCACACTGAAGCTTTCTTT. Its translation is CASSLTDSHTEAFF.

This clonotype was observed at least ten times. The genes are TRBV3-1 and TRBJ1-2; 10 bases match TRBD1. The CDR3 runs to 15 residues. Germline loops: CDR1 LGHDT, CDR2 YNNKEL (reference sequence). The junction had 4 bases not matched to a gene; V was cut back by 0 bases and J by 6 bases. The CDR3 here is CASSQEDRGIHGYTF. The CDR3 DNA reads as TGTGCCAGCAGCCAAGAGGACAGGGGGATCCATGGCTACACCTTC.

This clonotype was detected ten times or more. The chain couples TRBV28 to TRBJ2-4, with 7 positions matching TRBD1. Germline-derived CDR1 and CDR2 are MDHEN and SYDVKM. This CDR3 region has 14 residues. J gave up 1 base and V 8 bases, and 5 bases lay outside the gene matches. CDR3 protein: CASGPGQAKNIQYF. CDR3 sequence (DNA): TGTGCCAGCGGACCGGGACAGGCCAAAAACATTCAGTACTTC.

In regard to this clonotype: With a much larger clone just one base away, this may be a read error. The CDR3 does not close with the conserved phenylalanine or tryptophan, likely indicating a read error. The DNA is omitted, as the CDR3 cannot be located on it reliably, and the CDR3 follows TCRdb's listing. This chain uses TRBV10-1 with TRBJ2-7; the table's D call of TRBD2 was not tested on the DNA. Ends included, the CDR3 has 9 residues. CDR1 and CDR2 (germline): WNHNN, SYGVQD (reference sequence). The CDR3 sequence is CASEGPADP.

This clonotype was picked up a small number of times. The chain joins TRBV20-1 to TRBJ2-7, with TRBD2 matching 8 bases. The germline gives CDR1 DFQATT, CDR2 SNEGSKA (reference sequence). After removal of 4 bases from V and 3 bases from J, the junction contained 8 bases not matched to a gene. The CDR3 loop spans 14 amino acids. CDR3 sequence reads: CSATPGSGIYEQYF. The CDR3 DNA reads as TGCAGTGCTACCCCCGGTAGCGGGATCTACGAGCAGTACTTC.

This clonotype was seen a few times. This chain joins TRBV6-1 and TRBJ2-7; D is uncertain. Germline-derived CDR1 and CDR2 are MNHNS and SASEGT. Trimming pared 6 bases from V and 6 bases from J, leaving 12 bases between. This CDR3 is built from 12 residues. The CDR3 is CASSPVGSEQYF. As DNA, the CDR3 is TGTGCCAGCAGCCCCGTAGGGTCCGAGCAGTACTTC.